One sample yielded the 31 T cell receptor beta chains listed below, sequenced in a study of regulatory T cells in long-lasting Graves disease. Time point denoted: newly diagnosed GD, antithyroid drugs for less than 3 months. PBMC RNA served as the TCR library source. HTBI primers from iRepertoire and Arm-PCR of CDR3 regions yielded the TCR beta libraries. TCRdb independently ran MiXCR on the multiplex PCR reads; one entry per CDR3 protein. The sample holds approximately 540,000 distinct CDR3 sequences, 12% seen once. The sample was also linked to a second study, of T cells in Graves' hyperthyroidism and ophthalmopathy.

The sequenced sample was peripheral blood mononuclear cells (PBMCs), obtained at new diagnosis, from a patient treated with antithyroid drugs. These receptors originate from a woman aged 25 to 45 with Graves disease.

The chain joins TRBV19 to TRBJ1-5; maybe TRBD1 (6 bases). Trimming removed 6 bases at V and 3 bases at J, with 15 bases between. In germline, CDR1 is LNHDA, CDR2 SQIVND (reference sequence). The CDR3 covers 15 residues. The CDR3 reads CASSNLRGDNQPQHF. Written as DNA, the CDR3 is TGTGCCAGTAGCAACCTCAGGGGAGACAATCAGCCCCAGCATTTT.

The chain has TRBV4-1 and TRBJ1-4, with unresolved D. The CDR3 covers 15 residues. Germline CDR1 MGHRA, CDR2 YSYEKL. Trimming pared 0 bases from V and 7 bases from J, leaving 12 bases between. CDR3 amino acids: CASSQDRVNFEKLFF. The CDR3 region has the DNA TGCGCCAGCAGCCAAGATAGGGTGAACTTTGAAAAACTGTTTTTT.

This clonotype was detected only a few times. J is TRBJ1-5 and V is TRBV19; TRBD1 matches at 7 bases. Losses at the gene ends were 10 bases for V and 6 bases for J; bases not matched to a gene: 9. The CDR3 extends over 13 amino acids. In germline, CDR1 is LNHDA, CDR2 SQIVND (reference sequence). The CDR3 nucleotides are TGTGCCACCGGGACAGACTGGGGTCAGCCCCAGCATTTT. Encoded protein: CATGTDWGQPQHF.

This clonotype was seen only a few times. A much larger clone lies a single base off, so this may be a read error. The gene calls are TRBV27 and TRBJ2-7; D is perhaps TRBD2 (5 bases). The CDR3 extends over 15 amino acids. With 2 bases removed from V and 2 bases from J, the gap between germline ends came to 13 bases. CDR1 and CDR2 from the germline V gene are MNHEY and SMNVEV (reference sequence). This CDR3 reads CASSLPPTTPYEQYF. The CDR3, as DNA: TGTGCCAGCAGTTTACCTCCGACTACTCCCTACGAGCAGTACTTC.

The chain is built from TRBV20-1 and TRBJ2-1, with D hard to call. The CDR3 loop spans 17 amino acids. V lost 3 bases and J lost 9, with 27 bases in between. Germline lookup yields CDR1 DFQATT and CDR2 SNEGSKA (reference sequence). CDR3 nucleotides: TGCAGTGCTAGTTCGGCTCGTTTGGGAAAAGGTATTGGTGAGCAGTTCTTC. Translating it yields CSASSARLGKGIGEQFF.

The rearrangement joins TRBV27 to TRBJ2-7, with 8 nucleotides matching TRBD2. CDR1 and CDR2 (germline): MNHEY, SMNVEV (reference sequence). The CDR3 sequence is 15 residues long. V lost 4 bases, J lost 0 bases, and 5 bases stayed unmatched. In DNA, the CDR3 is TGTGCCAGCAGTTACTCGACTAGCGCCTCCTACGAGCAGTACTTC. This translates into CASSYSTSASYEQYF.

This clonotype was seen ten or more times. The rearrangement joins TRBV5-1 to TRBJ2-7; 7 nucleotides line up with TRBD2. Germline V CDR1 and CDR2: SGHRS, YFSETQ. The CDR3 covers 15 residues. V shed 4 bases, J shed 8 bases, and the junction held 15 bases outside the gene matches. This CDR3 reads CASSGGGWTSGQQYF. CDR3 bases: TGCGCCAGCAGCGGGGGGGGGTGGACCAGCGGACAGCAGTACTTC.

This clonotype has ten or more counts. The chain combines TRBV10-2 with TRBJ2-7, with D perhaps matching TRBD2 (6 bases). Germline CDR1 WSHSY, CDR2 SAAADI. The CDR3 contains 17 residues. V was pared by 0 bases and J by 2 bases, with 17 bases between. This CDR3 is CASSESTAGMGTYEQYF. The CDR3 DNA reads as TGCGCCAGCAGTGAGTCGACCGCGGGAATGGGTACCTACGAGCAGTACTTC.

This clonotype was counted a single time. This chain joins TRBV5-6 and TRBJ1-1; 7 bases line up with TRBD1. Per germline, CDR1 SGHDT and CDR2 YYEEEE. The length of the CDR3 is 15 residues. The J segment lost 5 bases and the V segment lost 0 bases, leaving 7 bases of the junction unmatched. Here the CDR3 reads CASSLVDREITEAFF. DNA for the CDR3: TGTGCCAGCAGCTTGGTAGACAGGGAGATTACTGAAGCTTTCTTT.

This clonotype has more than one count but fewer than ten. The CDR3 protein is CASFGRGSYEQYF. The CDR3 nucleotides are TGTGCCAGCTTCGGACGGGGTAGTTACGAGCAGTACTTC. This chain joins TRBV5-6 and TRBJ2-7, with a weak D call TRBD2 (5 bases). This CDR3 is 13 amino acids long. CDR1 SGHDT and CDR2 YYEEEE come from the germline V gene. The V end was cut by 7 bases, the J end by 4 bases, with 15 bases between.

In its sample, this clonotype was seen many times. The gene calls are TRBV7-2 and TRBJ1-6, with D tentatively TRBD1 (5 bases). Between the trimmed V and J ends, which lost 4 bases and 10 bases, there was a span of 20 bases. Germline V gene data show CDR1 as SGHTA and CDR2 as FQGNSA. The CDR3 is 16 residues long. CDR3 nucleotide sequence: TGTGCCAGCAGCTCCCGGGGGGGGGGTTTTAACTCACCCCTCCACTTT. Translating it yields CASSSRGGGFNSPLHF.

There are many counts of this clonotype. J is TRBJ2-1 and V is TRBV20-1, with a possible D match to TRBD2 (5 bases). Trimming shortened V by 3 bases and J by 10 bases, and 19 bases separated the two germline ends. Germline V gives CDR1 DFQATT, CDR2 SNEGSKA (reference sequence). The CDR3 sequence is 14 residues long. CDR3 residues: CSASLDERVSEQFF. DNA for the CDR3: TGCAGTGCTAGTTTGGACGAGAGGGTCAGCGAGCAGTTCTTC.

Ten or more counts support this clonotype. CDR3 region: CASSQDGGVTSTDTQYF. The CDR3 nucleotides read TGCGCCAGCAGCCAAGATGGGGGTGTGACTAGCACAGATACGCAGTATTTT. The genes are TRBV4-3 and TRBJ2-3; D could derive from TRBD1 or TRBD2 (5 bases each). CDR1 LGHNA and CDR2 YSLEER come from the germline V gene. Trimming took 0 bases from V and 0 from J, leaving 13 bases between them. The CDR3 runs 17 residues.

The chain links TRBV11-2 to TRBJ1-3; 8 bases agree with TRBD1. After removal of 3 bases from V and 5 bases from J, the junction contained 3 bases not matched to a gene. CDR1 is SGHAT and CDR2 is FQNNGV in the germline V gene. This CDR3 spans 14 amino acids. Written as DNA, the CDR3 is TGTGCCAGCAGCTTCGACAGGGGACGAAACACCATATATTTT. This gives the protein CASSFDRGRNTIYF.

The gene calls are TRBV12-3 or TRBV12-4 and TRBJ2-7; TRBD1 is a possible D gene (6 bases). Trimming stripped 6 bases from V and 2 bases from J, with 14 bases between. The length of the CDR3 is 14 residues. The CDR3 reads CASRTGHHPYEQYF. DNA of the CDR3: TGTGCCAGCAGGACGGGACACCACCCCTACGAGCAGTACTTC.

This clonotype was seen a few times. The chain joins TRBV10-3 to TRBJ2-6, with D perhaps TRBD1 (7 bases). V was shortened by 4 bases and J by 0 bases, with 13 bases between the two germline ends. The CDR3 is made up of 17 amino acids. In germline, CDR1 is ENHRY, CDR2 SYGVKD. The CDR3 sequence: CAISGTGGSSGANVLTF. In DNA form, the CDR3 reads TGTGCCATCAGTGGGACAGGAGGGAGCTCTGGGGCCAACGTCCTGACTTTC.

The CDR3 sequence is CASSYRTVDDTDTQYF. The CDR3 DNA is TGTGCCAGCAGTTACAGAACGGTTGACGACACAGATACGCAGTATTTT. The chain couples TRBV6-5 to TRBJ2-3, with D uncertain. In germline, CDR1 is MNHEY, CDR2 SVGAGI. The germline V and J ends were trimmed by 2 bases and 2 bases, with 14 bases remaining between them. CDR3 size: 16 residues.

This chain joins TRBV20-1 and TRBJ1-2; D call uncertain. This CDR3 region has 13 residues. In germline, CDR1 is DFQATT, CDR2 SNEGSKA (reference sequence). The CDR3 DNA is TGCATCGCATCCACGGGCAGCAGCTATGGCTACACCTTC. Translation: CIASTGSSYGYTF.

This clonotype has a count of ten or more. The genes are TRBV28 and TRBJ1-2; D unclear. Germline CDR1 and CDR2: MDHEN and SYDVKM. Trimming took 8 bases from V and 2 from J, leaving 12 bases between them. This CDR3 is 13 amino acids long. CDR3 sequence: CASGSIQNYGYTF. CDR3 bases: TGTGCCAGCGGGTCTATACAGAACTATGGCTACACCTTC.

This clonotype was observed at least ten times. The chain employs TRBV5-8 and TRBJ2-5; D may be TRBD1 or TRBD2 (6 bases each). Looked up from germline, CDR1 is SGHTS and CDR2 is YDEGEE. The CDR3 totals 15 residues. V was trimmed by 2 bases and J by 5 bases, leaving 16 bases between them. The CDR3 DNA reads TGTGCCAGCAGCTTCCGGAGGAGGGGGTTGGAGACCCAGTACTTC. Protein: CASSFRRRGLETQYF.

This clonotype was observed a few times. The chain employs TRBV27 and TRBJ2-2; no clear D. The CDR3 is 14 amino acids. Germline CDR1 reads MNHEY; CDR2 reads SMNVEV (reference sequence). The ends were cut back, 2 bases at V and 7 bases at J, with 11 bases in the middle. DNA of the CDR3: TGTGCCAGCAGTTTAGGTTTGGCGGTCGGGGAGCTGTTTTTT. As protein: CASSLGLAVGELFF.

The J gene is TRBJ2-1, the V gene TRBV29-1; D possibly corresponds to TRBD1 (5 bases). CDR3 length: 11 amino acids. Germline V gives CDR1 SQVTM, CDR2 ANQGSEA. Trimming stripped 1 base from V and 15 bases from J, with 13 bases between. The CDR3 bases are TGCAGCGTTGAAGGGTCAGGGTTTAGGTTCTTC. It yields the protein CSVEGSGFRFF.

As concerns this clonotype: A clone one base away is much larger, so this may be a read error. J is TRBJ2-5 and V is TRBV7-9; no firm D call. The V and J ends lost 4 bases and 11 bases respectively, with 23 bases between them. Germline V CDR1 and CDR2: SEHNR, FQNEAQ (reference sequence). The CDR3 covers 15 residues. The CDR3 sequence: CASSSTEISSYEQYF. CDR3 nucleotide sequence: TGTGCCAGCAGCTCAACTGAGATTAGCTCATATGAGCAGTACTTC.

This clonotype occurred a few times. The rearrangement uses TRBV2 and TRBJ2-1, with D perhaps matching TRBD2 (5 bases). V was trimmed by 11 bases and J by 4 bases, leaving 18 bases between them. Per the germline V gene, CDR1 is SNHLY and CDR2 is FYNNEI. CDR3 size: 14 residues. CDR3 loop: CAGTRGNSYNEQFF. The CDR3 DNA reads as TGTGCCGGCACGAGAGGGAACTCTTACAATGAGCAGTTCTTC.

Many counts were recorded for this clonotype. This CDR3 is CASSGEGNNSPLHF. The DNA of the CDR3 is TGTGCCAGCAGTGGGGAGGGGAATAATTCACCCCTCCACTTT. V is TRBV2 and J is TRBJ1-6, with D possibly matching TRBD1 (5 bases). Germline V gene sequence: CDR1 SNHLY, CDR2 FYNNEI. The CDR3 is made up of 14 amino acids. The V gene lost 4 bases and the J gene lost 5 bases, with 9 bases spanning the gap.

The table lists this clonotype with a count of one. This may arise from a read error, as a much more abundant clone is one base away. In nucleotides, the CDR3 is TGTGCCAGCAGTTCGGACAGGGGGCCCCCCCCGACCCAGTACTTC. Amino acids: CASSSDRGPPPTQYF. The chain joins TRBV12-3 or TRBV12-4 to TRBJ2-5; 11 bases are shared with TRBD1. The trim removed 4 bases at V and 7 bases at J, leaving 8 bases unmatched. The CDR3 totals 15 residues.

This clonotype was seen ten or more times. The chain links TRBV12-3 or TRBV12-4 to TRBJ2-6; the match to TRBD1 covers 10 bases. V lost 1 base to trimming and J lost 0 bases; unmatched junction nucleotides: 0. The CDR3 spans 17 residues. As DNA, the CDR3 is TGTGCCAGCAGTTTAGGGGACAGGGGCTCTGGGGCCAACGTCCTGACTTTC. Translation gives CASSLGDRGSGANVLTF.

This clonotype has ten or more counts. The rearrangement joins TRBV28 to TRBJ1-2; the D gene is possibly TRBD1 (6 bases). There are 18 residues in the CDR3. Trimming took 3 bases from V and 2 from J, leaving 22 bases between them. In germline, CDR1 is MDHEN, CDR2 SYDVKM. DNA for the CDR3: TGTGCCAGCAGTTTTGTGGTCTACAGGGCTGGGTCAAACTATGGCTACACCTTC. Protein: CASSFVVYRAGSNYGYTF.

Of note for this clonotype: Given the absence of the conserved phenylalanine or tryptophan at the CDR3 end, a read error is likely. V gene TRBV2 combines with J gene TRBJ1-5; 10 nucleotides match TRBD1. Germline V gene lookup returns CDR1 SNHLY and CDR2 FYNNEI. The CDR3 spans 16 residues. The V and J ends lost 6 bases and 0 bases, in that order; junction bases with no gene match: 5. CDR3: CASRRGQGPSNQPQHL. The CDR3 nucleotides are TGTGCCAGCAGGAGGGGACAGGGGCCTAGCAATCAGCCCCAGCATCTT.

This clonotype has a handful of counts. The chain uses TRBV13 and TRBJ2-2, with 7 bases fitting TRBD2. CDR3 length equals 16 residues. Losses at the gene ends were 5 bases for V and 5 bases for J; bases not matched to a gene: 11. CDR1 is PRHDT, CDR2 FYEKMQ, per germline (reference sequence). CDR3 DNA sequence: TGTGCCAGCAGCGCCTCTAGCGGAAGCGAGACCGGGGAGCTGTTTTTT. Residues: CASSASSGSETGELFF.

This clonotype has ten or more counts. This sequence joins TRBV12-3 or TRBV12-4 and TRBJ2-2; D not certain. CDR3 length equals 13 residues. The V gene lost 1 base and the J gene lost 4 bases, with 4 bases spanning the gap. The CDR3: CASSLVATGELFF. The CDR3 DNA sequence: TGTGCCAGCAGTTTAGTAGCCACCGGGGAGCTGTTTTTT.